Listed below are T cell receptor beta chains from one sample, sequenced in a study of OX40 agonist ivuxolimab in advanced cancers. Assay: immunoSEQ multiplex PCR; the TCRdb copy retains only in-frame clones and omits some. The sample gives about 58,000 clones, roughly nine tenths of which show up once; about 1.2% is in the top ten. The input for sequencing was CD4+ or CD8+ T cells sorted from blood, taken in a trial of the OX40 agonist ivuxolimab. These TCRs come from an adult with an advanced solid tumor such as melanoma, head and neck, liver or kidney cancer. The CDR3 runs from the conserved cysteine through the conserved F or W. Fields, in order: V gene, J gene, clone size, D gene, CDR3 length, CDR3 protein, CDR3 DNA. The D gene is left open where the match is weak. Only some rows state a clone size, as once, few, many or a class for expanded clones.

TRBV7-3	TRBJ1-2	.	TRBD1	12	CASSPDRVGYTF	TGTGCCAGCAGCCCCGACAGGGTGGGCTACACCTTC
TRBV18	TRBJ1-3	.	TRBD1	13	CASRDSPGNTIYF	TGTGCCAGCCGGGACAGCCCTGGAAACACCATATATTTT
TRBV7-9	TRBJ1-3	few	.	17	CASSLAVQPSSGNTIYF	TGTGCCAGCAGCTTAGCAGTACAGCCCTCCTCTGGAAACACCATATATTTT
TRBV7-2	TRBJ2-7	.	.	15	CASTTRGPLSYEQYF	TGTGCCAGCACCACTCGGGGGCCCCTCTCCTACGAGCAGTACTTC
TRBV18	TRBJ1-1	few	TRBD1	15	CASSPLGTGGTEAFF	TGTGCCAGCTCACCACTGGGGACAGGGGGCACTGAAGCTTTCTTT
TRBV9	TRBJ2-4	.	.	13	CASSVGVGDIQYF	TGTGCCAGCAGCGTAGGGGTTGGGGACATTCAGTACTTC
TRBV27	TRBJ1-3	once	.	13	CASSPLTGNTIYF	TGTGCCAGCAGTCCCCTGACTGGAAACACCATATATTTT
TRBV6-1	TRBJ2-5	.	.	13	CASSADRQETQYF	TGTGCCAGCAGTGCTGACCGCCAAGAGACCCAGTACTTC
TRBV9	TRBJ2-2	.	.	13	CASSVTGSGELFF	TGTGCCAGCAGCGTCACAGGGTCCGGGGAGCTGTTTTTT
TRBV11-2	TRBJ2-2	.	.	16	CASSFAAGATTGELFF	TGTGCCAGCAGCTTCGCCGCCGGGGCTACCACCGGGGAGCTGTTTTTT
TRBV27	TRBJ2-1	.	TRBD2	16	CASRALRGGGDNEQFF	TGTGCCAGCAGAGCACTCCGGGGGGGCGGCGACAATGAGCAGTTCTTC
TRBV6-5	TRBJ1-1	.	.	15	CASRIQGPANTEAFF	TGTGCCAGCAGAATACAGGGTCCCGCGAACACTGAAGCTTTCTTT
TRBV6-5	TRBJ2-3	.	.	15	CASNSGLIGTDTQYF	TGTGCCAGCAACTCGGGACTCATAGGCACAGATACGCAGTATTTT
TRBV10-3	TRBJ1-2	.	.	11	CAISPGTVYTF	TGTGCCATCAGCCCTGGGACCGTCTACACCTTC
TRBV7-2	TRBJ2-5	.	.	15	CASSLGSRQGGTQYF	TGTGCCAGCAGCTTAGGGTCGAGACAGGGAGGGACCCAGTACTTC
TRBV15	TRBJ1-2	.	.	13	CATSRSRTQGYTF	TGTGCCACCAGCAGATCAAGGACTCAAGGCTACACCTTC
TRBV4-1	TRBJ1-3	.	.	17	CASSRTDRGSSGNTIYF	TGCGCCAGCAGCCGCACGGATAGAGGGAGCTCTGGAAACACCATATATTTT
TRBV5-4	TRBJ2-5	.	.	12	CASSLYGETQYF	TGTGCCAGCAGCTTGTATGGGGAGACCCAGTACTTC
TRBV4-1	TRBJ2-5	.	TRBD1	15	CASSPADRARETQYF	TGCGCCAGCAGCCCGGCTGACAGGGCGAGGGAGACCCAGTACTTC
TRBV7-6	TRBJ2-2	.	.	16	CASSAIGGHNTGELFF	TGTGCCAGCAGCGCCATAGGGGGGCACAACACCGGGGAGCTGTTTTTT
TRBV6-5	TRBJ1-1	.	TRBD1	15	CASSYAGQENTEAFF	TGTGCCAGCAGTTATGCTGGACAGGAGAACACTGAAGCTTTCTTT
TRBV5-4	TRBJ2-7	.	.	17	CASSLSPAASGAYEQYF	TGTGCCAGCAGCTTGTCCCCCGCCGCTTCGGGGGCCTACGAGCAGTACTTC
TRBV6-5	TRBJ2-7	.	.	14	CASRRATGYHEQYF	TGTGCCAGCAGACGCGCTACAGGGTACCACGAGCAGTACTTC
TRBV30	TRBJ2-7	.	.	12	CAWRRTGAEQYF	TGTGCCTGGAGACGAACAGGCGCCGAGCAGTACTTC
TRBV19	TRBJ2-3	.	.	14	CASSIVLSGETQYF	TGTGCCAGTAGTATAGTGTTATCGGGGGAGACGCAGTATTTT
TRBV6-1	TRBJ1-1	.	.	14	CASSEYGGLGEAFF	TGTGCCAGCAGTGAGTATGGGGGCCTGGGTGAAGCTTTCTTT
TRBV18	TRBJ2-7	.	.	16	CASSPVTGGSGSEQYF	TGTGCCAGCTCACCAGTGACCGGGGGCAGCGGGTCCGAGCAGTACTTC
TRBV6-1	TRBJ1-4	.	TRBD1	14	CASSPGQGNEKLFF	TGTGCCAGCAGCCCCGGACAGGGTAATGAAAAACTGTTTTTT
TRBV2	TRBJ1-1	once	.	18	CASSYLNTGRTWAAEAFF	TGTGCCAGCAGCTACCTTAATACGGGACGAACCTGGGCCGCTGAAGCTTTCTTT
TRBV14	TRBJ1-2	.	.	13	CASSQVRDYGYTF	TGTGCCAGCAGCCAGGTCAGAGACTATGGCTACACCTTC
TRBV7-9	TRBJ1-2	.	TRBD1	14	CASSLSLTGNGYTF	TGTGCCAGCAGCTTATCCCTGACAGGGAATGGCTACACCTTC
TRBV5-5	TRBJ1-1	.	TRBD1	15	CASSLIGGRVTEAFF	TGTGCCAGCAGCTTGATAGGGGGCCGAGTCACTGAAGCTTTCTTT
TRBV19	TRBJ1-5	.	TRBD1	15	CASMETGRGNQPQHF	TGTGCCAGTATGGAGACAGGGAGAGGCAATCAGCCCCAGCATTTT
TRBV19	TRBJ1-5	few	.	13	CASSLRERQPQHF	TGTGCCAGTAGCCTCAGGGAGAGACAGCCCCAGCATTTT
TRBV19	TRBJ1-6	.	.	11	CASSSQETLHF	TGTGCCAGTAGTTCCCAGGAGACCCTCCACTTT
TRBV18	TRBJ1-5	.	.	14	CASSPVNDKQPQHF	TGTGCCAGCTCACCAGTCAATGACAAACAGCCCCAGCATTTT
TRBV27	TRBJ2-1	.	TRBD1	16	CASSPRGSYGTNEQFF	TGTGCCAGCAGTCCCAGGGGGTCATACGGAACAAATGAGCAGTTCTTC
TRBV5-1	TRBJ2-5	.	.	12	CASSSPPETQYF	TGCGCCAGCAGCTCCCCCCCAGAGACCCAGTACTTC
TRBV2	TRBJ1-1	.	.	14	CASRATGVNTEAFF	TGTGCCAGCAGGGCAACAGGAGTGAACACTGAAGCTTTCTTT
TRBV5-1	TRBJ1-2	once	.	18	CASSPPAVLGALMGGYTF	TGCGCCAGCAGCCCTCCTGCGGTCTTGGGGGCCCTTATGGGTGGCTACACCTTC
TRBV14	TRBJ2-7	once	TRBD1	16	CASSAQVGTGVKEQYF	TGTGCCAGCAGCGCCCAAGTCGGGACAGGGGTAAAAGAGCAGTACTTC
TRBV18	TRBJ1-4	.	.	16	CASSLSGRSTNEKLFF	TGTGCCAGCTCACTGAGCGGACGGTCAACTAATGAAAAACTGTTTTTT
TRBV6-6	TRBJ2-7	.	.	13	CASSYALSYEQYF	TGTGCCAGCAGTTACGCGCTCTCCTACGAGCAGTACTTC
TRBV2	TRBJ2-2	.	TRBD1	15	CASKITGGRTGELFF	TGTGCCAGCAAAATAACAGGGGGAAGAACCGGGGAGCTGTTTTTT
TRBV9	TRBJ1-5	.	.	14	CASSASGANQPQHF	TGTGCCAGCAGTGCCTCCGGGGCGAATCAGCCCCAGCATTTT
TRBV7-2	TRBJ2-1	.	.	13	CASSFYGYNEQFF	TGTGCCAGCAGCTTTTACGGGTACAATGAGCAGTTCTTC
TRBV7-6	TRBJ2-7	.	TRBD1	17	CASSPGSTGDRSYEQYF	TGTGCCAGCAGTCCGGGCAGCACAGGGGATCGCTCCTACGAGCAGTACTTC
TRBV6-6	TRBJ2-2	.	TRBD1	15	CASSFQGADTGELFF	TGTGCCAGCAGTTTTCAGGGGGCGGACACCGGGGAGCTGTTTTTT
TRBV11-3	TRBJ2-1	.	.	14	CASSLSRIGNEQFF	TGTGCCAGCAGCTTAAGTAGGATAGGCAATGAGCAGTTCTTC
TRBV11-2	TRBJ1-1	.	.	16	CASTQGDRRGNTEAFF	TGTGCCAGCACCCAAGGAGACAGAAGGGGGAACACTGAAGCTTTCTTT
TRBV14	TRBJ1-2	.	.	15	CASSQGRTRGYGYTF	TGTGCCAGCAGCCAGGGACGGACCAGGGGCTATGGCTACACCTTC
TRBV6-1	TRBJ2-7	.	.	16	CASSEAFPGRGYEQYF	TGTGCCAGCAGTGAAGCTTTCCCGGGACGGGGATACGAGCAGTACTTC
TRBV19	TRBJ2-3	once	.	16	CASSIRTTSNTDTQYF	TGTGCCAGTAGTATCCGGACGACTAGTAACACAGATACGCAGTATTTT